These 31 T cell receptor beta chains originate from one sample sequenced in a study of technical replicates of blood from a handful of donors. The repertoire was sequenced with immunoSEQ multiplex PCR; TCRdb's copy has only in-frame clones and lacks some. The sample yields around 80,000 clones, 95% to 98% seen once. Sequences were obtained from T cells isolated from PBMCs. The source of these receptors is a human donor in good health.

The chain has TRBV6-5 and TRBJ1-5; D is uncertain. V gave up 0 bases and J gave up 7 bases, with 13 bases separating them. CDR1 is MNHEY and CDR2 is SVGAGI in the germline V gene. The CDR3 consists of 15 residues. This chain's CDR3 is CASSYSWQEGQPQHF. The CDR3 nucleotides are TGTGCCAGCAGTTACTCATGGCAGGAGGGCCAGCCCCAGCATTTT.

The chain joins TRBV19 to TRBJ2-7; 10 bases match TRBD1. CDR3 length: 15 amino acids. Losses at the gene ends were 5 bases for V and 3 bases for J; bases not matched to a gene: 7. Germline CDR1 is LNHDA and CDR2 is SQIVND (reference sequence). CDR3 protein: CASSRDRGADYEQYF. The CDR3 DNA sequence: TGTGCCAGTAGTCGGGACAGGGGCGCCGACTACGAGCAGTACTTC.

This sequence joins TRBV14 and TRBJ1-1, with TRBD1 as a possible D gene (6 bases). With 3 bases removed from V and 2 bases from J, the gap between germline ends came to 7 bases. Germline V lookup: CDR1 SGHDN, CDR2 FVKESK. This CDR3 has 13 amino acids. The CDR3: CASSQDRNTEAFF. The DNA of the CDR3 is TGTGCCAGCAGCCAGGACAGAAACACTGAAGCTTTCTTT. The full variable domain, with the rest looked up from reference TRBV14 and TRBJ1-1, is EAGVTQFPSHSVIEKGQTVTLRCDPISGHDNLYWYRRVMGKEIKFLLHFVKESKQDESGMPNNRFLAERTGGTYSTLKVQPAELEDSGVYFCASSQDRNTEAFFGQGTRLTVV.

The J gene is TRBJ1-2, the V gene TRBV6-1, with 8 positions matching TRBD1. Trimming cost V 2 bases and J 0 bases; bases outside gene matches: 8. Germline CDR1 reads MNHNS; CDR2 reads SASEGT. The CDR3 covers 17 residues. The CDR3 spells CASSELDRASSNYGYTF. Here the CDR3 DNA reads TGTGCCAGCAGTGAATTGGACAGGGCCTCCTCTAACTATGGCTACACCTTC.

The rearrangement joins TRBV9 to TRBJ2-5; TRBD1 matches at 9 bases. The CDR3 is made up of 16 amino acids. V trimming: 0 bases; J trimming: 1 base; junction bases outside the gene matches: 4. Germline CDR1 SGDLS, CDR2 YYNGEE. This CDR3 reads CASSVAGQGFQETQYF. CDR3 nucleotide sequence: TGTGCCAGCAGCGTAGCGGGACAGGGCTTCCAAGAGACCCAGTACTTC.

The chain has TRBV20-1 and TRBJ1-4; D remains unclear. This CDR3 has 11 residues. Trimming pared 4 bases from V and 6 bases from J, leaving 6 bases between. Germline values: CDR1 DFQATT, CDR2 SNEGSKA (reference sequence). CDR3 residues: CSAIHDEKLFF. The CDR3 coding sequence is TGCAGTGCTATTCATGATGAAAAACTGTTTTTT.

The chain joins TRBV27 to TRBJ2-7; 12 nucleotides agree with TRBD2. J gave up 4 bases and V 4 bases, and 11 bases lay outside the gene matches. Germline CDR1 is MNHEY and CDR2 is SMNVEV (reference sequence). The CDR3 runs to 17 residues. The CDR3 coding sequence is TGTGCCAGCAGTTACCAATCGACTAGCGGGGGACCTTACGAGCAGTACTTC. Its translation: CASSYQSTSGGPYEQYF.

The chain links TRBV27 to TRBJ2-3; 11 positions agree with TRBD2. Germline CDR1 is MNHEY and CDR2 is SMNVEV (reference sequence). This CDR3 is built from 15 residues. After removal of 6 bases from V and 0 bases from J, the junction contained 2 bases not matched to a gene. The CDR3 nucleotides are TGTGCCAGCAGGGGACTAGCGGCTAGCACAGATACGCAGTATTTT. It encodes CASRGLAASTDTQYF.

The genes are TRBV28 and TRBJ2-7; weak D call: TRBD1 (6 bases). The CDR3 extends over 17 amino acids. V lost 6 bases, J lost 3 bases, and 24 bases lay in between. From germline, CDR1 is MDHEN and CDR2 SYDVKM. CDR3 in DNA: TGTGCCAGCAGGACGCGGAAGAGTCCGGGACAACTCTACGAGCAGTACTTC. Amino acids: CASRTRKSPGQLYEQYF.

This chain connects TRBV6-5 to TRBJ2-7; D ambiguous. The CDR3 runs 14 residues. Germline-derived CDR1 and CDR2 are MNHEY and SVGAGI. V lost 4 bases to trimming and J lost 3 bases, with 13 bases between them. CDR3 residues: CASSLSQIDYEQYF. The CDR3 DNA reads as TGTGCCAGCAGTTTAAGTCAAATAGACTACGAGCAGTACTTC.

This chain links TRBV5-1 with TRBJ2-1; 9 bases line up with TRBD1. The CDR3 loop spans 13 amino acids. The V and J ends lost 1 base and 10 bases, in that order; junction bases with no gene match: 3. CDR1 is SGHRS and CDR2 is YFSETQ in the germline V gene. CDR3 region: CASSLTGGREQFF. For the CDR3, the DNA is TGCGCCAGCAGCTTGACAGGGGGCCGAGAGCAGTTCTTC.

CDR3 in DNA: TGCGCCAGCAGCTTATCGTCCAACACTGAAGCTTTCTTT. This translates into CASSLSSNTEAFF. The V call is TRBV5-1, the J call TRBJ1-1; D is undetermined. The V and J ends lost 2 bases and 2 bases respectively, with 7 bases between them. The length of the CDR3 is 13 residues. Germline V gene data show CDR1 as SGHRS and CDR2 as YFSETQ. Based on the CDR3 plus reference TRBV5-1 and TRBJ1-1, the full variable domain is KAGVTQTPRYLIKTRGQQVTLSCSPISGHRSVSWYQQTPGQGLQFLFEYFSETQRNKGNFPGRFSGRQFSNSRSEMNVSTLELGDSALYLCASSLSSNTEAFFGQGTRLTVV.

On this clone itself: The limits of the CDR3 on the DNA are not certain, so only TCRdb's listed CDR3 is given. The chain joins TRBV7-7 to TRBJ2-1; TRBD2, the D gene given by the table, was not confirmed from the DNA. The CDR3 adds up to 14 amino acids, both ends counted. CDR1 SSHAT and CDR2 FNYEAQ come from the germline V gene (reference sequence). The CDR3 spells CASSPVAGGAFVVF.

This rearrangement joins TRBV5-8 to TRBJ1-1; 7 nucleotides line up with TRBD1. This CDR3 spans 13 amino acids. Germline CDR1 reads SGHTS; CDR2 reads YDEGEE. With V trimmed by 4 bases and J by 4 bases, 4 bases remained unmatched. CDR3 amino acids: CASSPTGATEAFF. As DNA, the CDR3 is TGTGCCAGCAGCCCCACAGGGGCCACTGAAGCTTTCTTT.

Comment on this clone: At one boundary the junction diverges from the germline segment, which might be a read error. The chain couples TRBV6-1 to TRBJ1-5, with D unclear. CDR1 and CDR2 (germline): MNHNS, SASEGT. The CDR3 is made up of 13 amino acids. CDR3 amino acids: CASRWSPNKPQHF. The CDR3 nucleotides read TGTGCCAGCAGGTGGAGCCCCAATAAGCCCCAGCATTTT.

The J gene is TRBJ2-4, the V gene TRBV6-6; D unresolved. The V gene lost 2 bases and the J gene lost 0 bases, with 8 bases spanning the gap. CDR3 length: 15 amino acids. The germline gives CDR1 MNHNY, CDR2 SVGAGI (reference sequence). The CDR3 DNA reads TGTGCCAGCAGTTACACACAGCTAGCCAAAAACATTCAGTACTTC. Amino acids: CASSYTQLAKNIQYF.

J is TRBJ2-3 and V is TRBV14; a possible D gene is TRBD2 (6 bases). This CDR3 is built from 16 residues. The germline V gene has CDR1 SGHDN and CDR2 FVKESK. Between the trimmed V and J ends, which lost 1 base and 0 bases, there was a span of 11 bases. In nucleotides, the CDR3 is TGTGCCAGCAGCCAAGGGCTAGCGTCCAGCACAGATACGCAGTATTTT. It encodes CASSQGLASSTDTQYF. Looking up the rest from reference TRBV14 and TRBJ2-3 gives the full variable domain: EAGVTQFPSHSVIEKGQTVTLRCDPISGHDNLYWYRRVMGKEIKFLLHFVKESKQDESGMPNNRFLAERTGGTYSTLKVQPAELEDSGVYFCASSQGLASSTDTQYFGPGTRLTVL.

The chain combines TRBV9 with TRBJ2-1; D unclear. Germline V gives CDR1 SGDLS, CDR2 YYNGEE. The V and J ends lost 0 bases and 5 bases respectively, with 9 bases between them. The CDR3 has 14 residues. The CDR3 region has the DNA TGTGCCAGCAGCGTAGTGGCAACCGACAATGAGCAGTTCTTC. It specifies CASSVVATDNEQFF.

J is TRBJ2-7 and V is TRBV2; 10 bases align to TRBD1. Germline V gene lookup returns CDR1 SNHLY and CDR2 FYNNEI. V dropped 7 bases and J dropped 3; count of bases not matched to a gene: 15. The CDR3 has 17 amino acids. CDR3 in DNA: TGTGCCAGCAAACATCGGGGAGGGACAGGGGTTCACTACGAGCAGTACTTC. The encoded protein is CASKHRGGTGVHYEQYF.

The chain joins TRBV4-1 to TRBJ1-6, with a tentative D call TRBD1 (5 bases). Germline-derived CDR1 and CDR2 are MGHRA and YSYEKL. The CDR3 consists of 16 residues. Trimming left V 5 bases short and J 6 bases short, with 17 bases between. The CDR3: CASSLGGAALNSPLHF. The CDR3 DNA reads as TGCGCCAGCAGCTTGGGAGGGGCTGCCCTTAATTCACCCCTCCACTTT.

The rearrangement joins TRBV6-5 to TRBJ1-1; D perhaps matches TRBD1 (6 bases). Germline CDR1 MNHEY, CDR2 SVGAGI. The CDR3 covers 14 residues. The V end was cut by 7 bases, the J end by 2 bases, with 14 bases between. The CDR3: CASKNRGQNTEAFF. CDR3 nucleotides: TGTGCCAGCAAAAATAGGGGACAAAACACTGAAGCTTTCTTT.

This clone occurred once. This chain's CDR3 is CASNPTGYRDGELFF. The CDR3 nucleotides read TGTGCCAGCAACCCGACAGGGTATAGAGACGGGGAGCTGTTTTTT. The V gene is TRBV9, the J gene TRBJ2-2; 7 nucleotides align to TRBD1. The J segment lost 7 bases and the V segment lost 6 bases, leaving 12 bases of the junction unmatched. Germline V gene sequence: CDR1 SGDLS, CDR2 YYNGEE. CDR3 length: 15 amino acids.

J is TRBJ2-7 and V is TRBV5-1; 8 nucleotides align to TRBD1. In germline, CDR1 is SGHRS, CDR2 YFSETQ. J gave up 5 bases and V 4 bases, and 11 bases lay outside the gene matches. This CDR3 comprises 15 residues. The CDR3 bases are TGCGCCAGCAGCCCTGGGGGCAGGGGGCTCGACGAGCAGTACTTC. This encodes CASSPGGRGLDEQYF.

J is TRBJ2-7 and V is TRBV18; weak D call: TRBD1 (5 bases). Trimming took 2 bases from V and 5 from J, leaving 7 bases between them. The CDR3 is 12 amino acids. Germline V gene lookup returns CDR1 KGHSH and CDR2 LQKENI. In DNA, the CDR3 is TGTGCCAGCTCACCAGGGGCCCACGAGCAGTACTTC. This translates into CASSPGAHEQYF.

CDR3 bases: TGTGCCAGCAGTTGGTTGACTAGCGGGAGACCAGATACGCAGTATTTT. Protein: CASSWLTSGRPDTQYF. The genes are TRBV28 and TRBJ2-3, with 12 bases matching TRBD2. With 4 bases clipped from V and 4 bases from J, the junction kept 6 bases outside the gene matches. Germline assignment: CDR1 MDHEN and CDR2 SYDVKM. The CDR3 contains 16 residues.

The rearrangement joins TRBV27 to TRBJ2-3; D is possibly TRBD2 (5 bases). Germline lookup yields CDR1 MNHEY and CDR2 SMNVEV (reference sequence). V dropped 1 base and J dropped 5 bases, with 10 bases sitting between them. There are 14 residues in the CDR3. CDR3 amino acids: CASSLYPGGDTQYF. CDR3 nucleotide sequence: TGTGCCAGCAGTTTATACCCAGGAGGAGATACGCAGTATTTT.

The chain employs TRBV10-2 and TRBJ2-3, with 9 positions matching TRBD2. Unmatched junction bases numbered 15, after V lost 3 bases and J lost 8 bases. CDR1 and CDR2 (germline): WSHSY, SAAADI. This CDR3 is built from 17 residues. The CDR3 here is CASSENSGRSKVVTQYF. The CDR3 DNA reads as TGCGCCAGCAGTGAAAATAGCGGGAGATCTAAGGTTGTTACGCAGTATTTT.

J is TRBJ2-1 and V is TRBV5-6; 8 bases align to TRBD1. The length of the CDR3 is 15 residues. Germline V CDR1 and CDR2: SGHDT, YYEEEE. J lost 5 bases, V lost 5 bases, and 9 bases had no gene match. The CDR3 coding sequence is TGTGCCAGCAGGTCGACCGGGACAGGAGACAATGAGCAGTTCTTC. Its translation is CASRSTGTGDNEQFF.

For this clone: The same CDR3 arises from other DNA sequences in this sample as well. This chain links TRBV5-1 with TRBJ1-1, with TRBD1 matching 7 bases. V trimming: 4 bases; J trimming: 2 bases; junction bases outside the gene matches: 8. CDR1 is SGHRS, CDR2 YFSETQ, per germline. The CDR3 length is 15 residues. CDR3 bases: TGCGCCAGCAGCCAGAAGACAGGGCCAAACACTGAAGCTTTCTTT. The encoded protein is CASSQKTGPNTEAFF.

The CDR3 nucleotides are TGTGCCAGCAGCTTAATCCCGGGAGAGACCCAGTACTTC. Translated, it gives CASSLIPGETQYF. This chain uses TRBV7-9 with TRBJ2-5; D call uncertain. Germline-derived CDR1 and CDR2 are SEHNR and FQNEAQ (reference sequence). V gave up 2 bases and J gave up 4 bases, with 8 bases separating them. This CDR3 is built from 13 residues.

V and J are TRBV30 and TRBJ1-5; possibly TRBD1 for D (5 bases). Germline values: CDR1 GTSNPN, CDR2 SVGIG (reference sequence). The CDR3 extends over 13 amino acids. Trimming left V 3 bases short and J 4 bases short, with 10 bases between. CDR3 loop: CAWSGGLNQPQHF. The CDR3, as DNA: TGTGCCTGGAGCGGGGGATTAAATCAGCCCCAGCATTTT.